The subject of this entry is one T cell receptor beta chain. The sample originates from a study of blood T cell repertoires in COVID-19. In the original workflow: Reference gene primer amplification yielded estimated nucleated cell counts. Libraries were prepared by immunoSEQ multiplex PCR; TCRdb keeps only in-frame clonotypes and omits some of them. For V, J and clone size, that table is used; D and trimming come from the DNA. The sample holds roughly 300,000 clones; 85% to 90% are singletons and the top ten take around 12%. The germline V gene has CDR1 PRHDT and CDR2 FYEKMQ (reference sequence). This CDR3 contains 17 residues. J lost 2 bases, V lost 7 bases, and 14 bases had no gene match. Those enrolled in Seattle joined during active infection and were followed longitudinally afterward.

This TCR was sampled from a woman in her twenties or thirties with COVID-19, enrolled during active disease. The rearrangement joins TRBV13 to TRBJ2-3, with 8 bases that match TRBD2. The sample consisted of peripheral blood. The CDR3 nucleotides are TGTGCCAGCATACCGTACCGCGGGGGGACCATCACAGATACGCAGTATTTT. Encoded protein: CASIPYRGGTITDTQYF.